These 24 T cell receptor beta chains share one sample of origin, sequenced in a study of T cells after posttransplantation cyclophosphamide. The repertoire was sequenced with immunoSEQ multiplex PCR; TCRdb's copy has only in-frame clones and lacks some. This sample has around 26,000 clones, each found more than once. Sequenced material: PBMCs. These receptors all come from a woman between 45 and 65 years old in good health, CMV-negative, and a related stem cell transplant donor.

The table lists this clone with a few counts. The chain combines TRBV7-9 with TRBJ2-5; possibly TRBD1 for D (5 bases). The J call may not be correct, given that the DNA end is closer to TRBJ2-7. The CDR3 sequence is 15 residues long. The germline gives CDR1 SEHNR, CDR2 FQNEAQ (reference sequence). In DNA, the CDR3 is TGTGCCAGCAGCTTAGTTGACAGTGCCGAAGACGAGCAGTACTTC. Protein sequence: CASSLVDSAEDEQYF.

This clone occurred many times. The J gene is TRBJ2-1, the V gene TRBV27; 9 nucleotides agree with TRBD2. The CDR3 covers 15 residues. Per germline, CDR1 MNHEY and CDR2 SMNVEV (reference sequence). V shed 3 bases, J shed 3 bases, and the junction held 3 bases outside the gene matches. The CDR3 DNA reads TGTGCCAGCAGTTTTAGTAGCGGGGGCTACAATGAGCAGTTCTTC. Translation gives CASSFSSGGYNEQFF.

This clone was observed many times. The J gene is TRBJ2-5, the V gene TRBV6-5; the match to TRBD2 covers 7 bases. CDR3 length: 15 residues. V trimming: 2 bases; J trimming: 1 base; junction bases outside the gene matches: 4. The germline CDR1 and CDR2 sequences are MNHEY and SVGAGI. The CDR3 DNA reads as TGTGCCAGCAGTTACGCGGGAGTACCCCAAGAGACCCAGTACTTC. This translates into CASSYAGVPQETQYF.

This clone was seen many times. Here the CDR3 DNA reads TGCGCCAGCAGCCAAGCGCTTCTAGCGACCCAGTACTTC. It translates to CASSQALLATQYF. The chain uses TRBV4-3 and TRBJ2-5, with a possible D match to TRBD2 (5 bases). Germline-derived CDR1 and CDR2 are LGHNA and YSLEER. This CDR3 spans 13 amino acids. Trimming pared 1 base from V and 7 bases from J, leaving 10 bases between.

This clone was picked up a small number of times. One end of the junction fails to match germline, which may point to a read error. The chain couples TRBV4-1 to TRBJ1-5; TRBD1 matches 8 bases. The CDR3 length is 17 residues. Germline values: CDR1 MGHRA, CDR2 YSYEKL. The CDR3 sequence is CASSQDPQGARQSAPAF. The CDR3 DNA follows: TGCGCCAGCAGCCAAGATCCGCAGGGGGCCCGGCAATCAGCCCCAGCATTT.

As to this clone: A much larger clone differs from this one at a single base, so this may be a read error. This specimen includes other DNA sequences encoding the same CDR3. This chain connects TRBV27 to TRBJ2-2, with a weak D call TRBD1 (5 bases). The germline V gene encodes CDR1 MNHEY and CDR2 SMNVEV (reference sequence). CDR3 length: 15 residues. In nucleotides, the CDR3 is TGTGCCAGCAGTTTATATCAGGGTGACACTGGGGAGCTGTTTTTT. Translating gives CASSLYQGDTGELFF.

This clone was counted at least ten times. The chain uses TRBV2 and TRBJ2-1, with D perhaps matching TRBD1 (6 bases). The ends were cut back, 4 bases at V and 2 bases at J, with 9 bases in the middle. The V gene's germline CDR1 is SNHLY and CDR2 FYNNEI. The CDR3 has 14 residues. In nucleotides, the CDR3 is TGTGCCAGCAGTGGCCGGACAGCCTACAATGAGCAGTTCTTC. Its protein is CASSGRTAYNEQFF.

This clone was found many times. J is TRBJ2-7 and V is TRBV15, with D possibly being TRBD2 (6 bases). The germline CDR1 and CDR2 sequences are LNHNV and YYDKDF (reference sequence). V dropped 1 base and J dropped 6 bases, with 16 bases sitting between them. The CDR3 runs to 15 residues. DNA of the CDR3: TGTGCCACCAGCAGAGCCACTAGTGTGGGGGGCGAGCAGTACTTC. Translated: CATSRATSVGGEQYF. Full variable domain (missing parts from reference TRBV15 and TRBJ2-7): DAMVIQNPRYQVTQFGKPVTLSCSQTLNHNVMYWYQQKSSQAPKLLFHYYDKDFNNEADTPDNFQSRRPNTSFCFLDIRSPGLGDTAMYLCATSRATSVGGEQYFGPGTRLTVT.

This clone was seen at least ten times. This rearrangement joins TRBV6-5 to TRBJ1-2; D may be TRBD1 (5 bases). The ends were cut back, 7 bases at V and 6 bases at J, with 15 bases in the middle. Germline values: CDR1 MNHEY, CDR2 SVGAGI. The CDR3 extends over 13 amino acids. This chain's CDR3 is CASTRGVGDGYTF. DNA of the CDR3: TGTGCCAGCACACGGGGGGTCGGCGATGGCTACACCTTC.

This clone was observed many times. CDR3: CASTTGEQPQHF. DNA for the CDR3: TGCGCCAGCACAACAGGGGAACAGCCCCAGCATTTT. The chain joins TRBV10-2 to TRBJ1-5; TRBD1 matches 7 bases. The CDR3 spans 12 residues. In germline, CDR1 is WSHSY, CDR2 SAAADI. Trimming cost V 7 bases and J 7 bases; bases outside gene matches: 4.

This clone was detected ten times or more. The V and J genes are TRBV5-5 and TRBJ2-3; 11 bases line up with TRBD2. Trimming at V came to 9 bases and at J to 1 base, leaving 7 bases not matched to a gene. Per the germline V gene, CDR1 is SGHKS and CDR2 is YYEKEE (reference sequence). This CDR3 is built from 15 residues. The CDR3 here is CATFTSGGRTDTQYF. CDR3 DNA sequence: TGTGCCACCTTTACTAGCGGGGGTCGCACAGATACGCAGTATTTT.

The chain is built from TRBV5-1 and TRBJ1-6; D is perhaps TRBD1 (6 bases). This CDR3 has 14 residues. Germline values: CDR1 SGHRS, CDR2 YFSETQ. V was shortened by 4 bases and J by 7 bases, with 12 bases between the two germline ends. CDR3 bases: TGCGCCAGCAGCACGCGGACAGAGAATTCACCCCTCCACTTT. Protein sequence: CASSTRTENSPLHF.

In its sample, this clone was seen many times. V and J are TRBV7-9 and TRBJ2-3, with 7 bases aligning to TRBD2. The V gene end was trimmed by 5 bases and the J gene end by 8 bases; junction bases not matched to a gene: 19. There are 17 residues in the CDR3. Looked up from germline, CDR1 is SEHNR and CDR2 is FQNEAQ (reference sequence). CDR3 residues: CASSELGGIRPEGTQYF. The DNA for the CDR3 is TGTGCCAGCAGCGAATTGGGGGGGATTCGACCTGAGGGTACGCAGTATTTT.

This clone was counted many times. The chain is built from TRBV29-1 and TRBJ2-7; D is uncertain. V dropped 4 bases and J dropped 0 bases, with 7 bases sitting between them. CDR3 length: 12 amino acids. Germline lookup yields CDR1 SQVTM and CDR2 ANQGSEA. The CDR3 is CSVGQFSYEQYF. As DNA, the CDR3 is TGCAGCGTTGGGCAGTTCTCCTACGAGCAGTACTTC.

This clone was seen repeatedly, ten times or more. In DNA, the CDR3 is TGTGCCAGCAGCGGCGGGGGAGGAGAAAAACTGTTTTTT. Its protein is CASSGGGGEKLFF. V usage is TRBV7-2 and J usage is TRBJ1-4; TRBD1 might be the D (5 bases). This CDR3 has 13 residues. The germline gives CDR1 SGHTA, CDR2 FQGNSA. V lost 5 bases and J 8 bases, leaving 12 bases between the germline ends.

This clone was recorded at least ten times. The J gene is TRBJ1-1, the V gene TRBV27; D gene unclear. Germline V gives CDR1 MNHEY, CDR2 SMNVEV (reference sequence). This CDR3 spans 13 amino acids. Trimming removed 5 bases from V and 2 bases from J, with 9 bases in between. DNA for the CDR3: TGTGCCAGCAGTCCTCGTTTTAACACTGAAGCTTTCTTT. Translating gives CASSPRFNTEAFF.

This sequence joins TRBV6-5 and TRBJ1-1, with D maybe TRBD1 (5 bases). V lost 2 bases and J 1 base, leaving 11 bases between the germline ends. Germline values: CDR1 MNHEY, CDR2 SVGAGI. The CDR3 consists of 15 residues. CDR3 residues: CASSYAPDRNTEAFF. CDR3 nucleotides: TGTGCCAGCAGTTACGCCCCCGACAGGAACACTGAAGCTTTCTTT.

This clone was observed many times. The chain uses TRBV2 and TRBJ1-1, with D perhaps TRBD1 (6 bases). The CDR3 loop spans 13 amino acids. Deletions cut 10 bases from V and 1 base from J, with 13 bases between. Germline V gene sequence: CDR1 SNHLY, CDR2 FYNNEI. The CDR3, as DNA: TGTGCCACCAGACAGGAAACGAACACTGAAGCTTTCTTT. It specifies CATRQETNTEAFF.

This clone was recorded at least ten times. The CDR3 loop reads CASSGGSTDTQYF. DNA for the CDR3: TGTGCCAGCAGTGGAGGTAGCACAGATACGCAGTATTTT. The chain recombines TRBV2 with TRBJ2-3, with unresolved D. V was clipped by 4 bases and J by 0 bases, with 5 bases between them. The V gene's germline CDR1 is SNHLY and CDR2 FYNNEI. The CDR3 has 13 residues.

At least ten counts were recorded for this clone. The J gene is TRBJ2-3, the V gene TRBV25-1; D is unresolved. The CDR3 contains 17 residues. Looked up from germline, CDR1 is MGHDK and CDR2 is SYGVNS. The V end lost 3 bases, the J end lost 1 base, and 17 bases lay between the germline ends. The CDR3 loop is CASSDYARPSRTDTQYF. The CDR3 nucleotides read TGTGCCAGCAGTGACTATGCCCGCCCGAGCCGCACAGATACGCAGTATTTT. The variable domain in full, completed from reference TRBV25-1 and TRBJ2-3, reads EADIYQTPRYLVIGTGKKITLECSQTMGHDKMYWYQQDPGMELHLIHYSYGVNSTEKGDLSSESTVSRIRTEHFPLTLESARPSHTSQYLCASSDYARPSRTDTQYFGPGTRLTVL.

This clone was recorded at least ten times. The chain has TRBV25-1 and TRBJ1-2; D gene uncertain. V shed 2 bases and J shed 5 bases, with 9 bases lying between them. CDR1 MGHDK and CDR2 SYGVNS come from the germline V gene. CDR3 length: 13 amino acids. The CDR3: CASSERLSYGYTF. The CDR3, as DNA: TGTGCCAGCAGTGAACGCCTTAGTTATGGCTACACCTTC.

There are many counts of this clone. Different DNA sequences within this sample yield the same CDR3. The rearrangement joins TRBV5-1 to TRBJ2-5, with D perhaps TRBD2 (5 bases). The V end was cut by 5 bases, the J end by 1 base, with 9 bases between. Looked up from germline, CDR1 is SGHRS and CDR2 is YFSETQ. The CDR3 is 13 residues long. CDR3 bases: TGCGCCAGCAGTTCGGGGAGCCAAGAGACCCAGTACTTC. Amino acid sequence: CASSSGSQETQYF.

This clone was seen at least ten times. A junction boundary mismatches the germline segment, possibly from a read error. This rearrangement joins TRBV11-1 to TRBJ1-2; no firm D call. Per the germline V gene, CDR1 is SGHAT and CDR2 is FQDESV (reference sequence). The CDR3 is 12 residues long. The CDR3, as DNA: TGTGCCAGCAGCTTATCGGGTCAAACTAGCCTCTTC. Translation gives CASSLSGQTSLF.

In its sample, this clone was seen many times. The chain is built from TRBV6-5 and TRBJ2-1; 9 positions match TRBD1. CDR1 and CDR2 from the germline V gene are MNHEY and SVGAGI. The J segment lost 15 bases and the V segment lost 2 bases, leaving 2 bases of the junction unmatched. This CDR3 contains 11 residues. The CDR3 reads CASSYRDRVFF. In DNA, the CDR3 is TGTGCCAGCAGTTACCGGGACAGGGTGTTCTTC.